This TCR beta chain derives from a study of cytomegalovirus exposure and HLA in healthy donors. This clone came up once. The antigen is undetermined. Primers included in the PCR were 60 Vbeta and 13 Jbeta primers. Clones were read by immunoSEQ multiplex PCR, and TCRdb kept only the in-frame ones, dropping some. The sample comprises about 130,000 clones, roughly four fifths of which are singletons, and roughly 3.7% rests with the top ten. Whole-study results and caveats: Immune exposure was documented only through CMV serostatus. TCR beta V- and J-gene trimming was later associated with a missense DCLRE1C variant.

The sequenced sample consisted of PBMCs. The receptor's source is a woman in her thirties or forties in good health and CMV-seropositive.

This CDR3 is CAIRQGEYEQFF. DNA of the CDR3: TGTGCCATCAGACAGGGGGAGTATGAGCAGTTCTTC. The chain combines TRBV10-3 with TRBJ2-1, with 8 bases aligning to TRBD1. With V trimmed by 6 bases and J by 8 bases, 3 bases remained unmatched. The CDR3 contains 12 residues. Germline V gene lookup returns CDR1 ENHRY and CDR2 SYGVKD.